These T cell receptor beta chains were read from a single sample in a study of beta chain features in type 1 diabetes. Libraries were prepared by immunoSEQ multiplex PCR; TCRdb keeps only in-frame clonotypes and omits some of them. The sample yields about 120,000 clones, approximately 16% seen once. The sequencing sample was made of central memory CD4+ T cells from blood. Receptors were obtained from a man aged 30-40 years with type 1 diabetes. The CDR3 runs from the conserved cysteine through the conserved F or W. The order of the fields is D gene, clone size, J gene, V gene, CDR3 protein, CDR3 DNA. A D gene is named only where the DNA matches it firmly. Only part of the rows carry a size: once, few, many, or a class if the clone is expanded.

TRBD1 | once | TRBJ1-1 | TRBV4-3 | CASSHAQGRVGEAFF | TGCGCCAGCAGCCACGCACAGGGGAGGGTTGGTGAAGCTTTCTTT
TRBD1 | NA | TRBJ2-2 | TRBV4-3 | CASSRTGANTGELFF | TGCGCCAGCAGCCGGACAGGGGCGAACACCGGGGAGCTGTTTTTT
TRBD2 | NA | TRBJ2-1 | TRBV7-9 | CASSRTGTSGYNEQFF | TGTGCCAGCAGCCGGACCGGGACTAGCGGATACAATGAGCAGTTCTTC
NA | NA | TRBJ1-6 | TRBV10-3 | CAAGTDATLHF | TGTGCCGCCGGGACCGACGCCACCCTCCACTTT
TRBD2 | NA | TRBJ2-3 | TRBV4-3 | CASSQDGAGSGVTDTQYF | TGCGCCAGCAGCCAAGATGGGGCCGGGAGCGGGGTGACAGATACGCAGTATTTT
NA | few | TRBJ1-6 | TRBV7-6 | CASSSREGENSPLHF | TGTGCCAGCAGCTCCCGGGAAGGGGAGAATTCACCCCTCCACTTT
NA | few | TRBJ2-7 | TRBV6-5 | CASSYVGSYEQYF | TGTGCCAGCAGTTACGTCGGCAGCTACGAGCAGTACTTC
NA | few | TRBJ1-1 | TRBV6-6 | CASRTGLLNTEAFF | TGTGCCAGCAGAACGGGACTCCTGAACACTGAAGCTTTCTTT
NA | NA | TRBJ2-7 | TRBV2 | CASSEAGRGDYEQYF | TGTGCCAGCAGTGAAGCGGGCAGGGGAGATTACGAGCAGTACTTC
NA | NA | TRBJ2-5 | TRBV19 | CASSTSAETQYF | NA
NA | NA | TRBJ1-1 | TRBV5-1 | CASSSRDIETEAFF | TGCGCCAGCAGCTCACGGGACATCGAGACTGAAGCTTTCTTT
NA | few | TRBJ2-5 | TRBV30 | CAWGPGWGETQYF | TGTGCCTGGGGCCCAGGGTGGGGGGAGACCCAGTACTTC
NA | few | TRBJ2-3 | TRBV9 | CASSVGRLAGRDTQYF | TGTGCCAGCAGCGTAGGCCGACTGGCGGGGCGGGATACGCAGTATTTT
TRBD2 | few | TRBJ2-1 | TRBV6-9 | CASSYSPPTSGGVDEQFF | TGTGCCAGCAGTTATTCCCCCCCGACTAGCGGGGGGGTCGATGAGCAGTTCTTC
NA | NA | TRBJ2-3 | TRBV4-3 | CASSQQRFGVTQYF | TGCGCCAGCAGCCAACAACGTTTCGGGGTTACGCAGTATTTT
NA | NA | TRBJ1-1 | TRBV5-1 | CASSSYRTGNTEAFF | TGCGCCAGCAGCTCCTACCGTACAGGAAACACTGAAGCTTTCTTT
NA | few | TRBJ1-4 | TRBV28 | CASIGGVFNEKLFF | TGTGCCAGCATCGGAGGGGTCTTTAATGAAAAACTGTTTTTT
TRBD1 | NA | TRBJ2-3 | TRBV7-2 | CASSLYPPGQGALADTQYF | TGTGCCAGCAGTTTATATCCCCCGGGACAGGGGGCCCTCGCAGATACGCAGTATTTT
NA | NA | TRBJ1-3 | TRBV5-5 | CASSQTPQRSGNTIYF | TGTGCCAGCAGCCAGACCCCCCAACGCTCTGGAAACACCATATATTTT
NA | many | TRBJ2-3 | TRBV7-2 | CASSSRDGTDTQYF | TGTGCCAGCAGCTCTAGGGACGGCACAGATACGCAGTATTTT
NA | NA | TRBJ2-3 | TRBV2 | CASKEVGQYF | TGTGCCTCAAAGGAGGTTGGGCAGTATTTT
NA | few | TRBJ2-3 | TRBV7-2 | CASSVGATISTDTQYF | TGTGCCAGCAGCGTGGGGGCTACTATTAGCACAGATACGCAGTATTTT
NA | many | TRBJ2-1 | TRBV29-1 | CSVGGTYNEQFF | TGCAGCGTTGGGGGGACCTACAATGAGCAGTTCTTC
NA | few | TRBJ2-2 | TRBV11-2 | CASGSRVSSTGELFF | TGTGCCAGCGGGTCAAGGGTTTCCTCCACCGGGGAGCTGTTTTTT
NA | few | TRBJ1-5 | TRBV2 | CASSDRNQPQHF | TGTGCCAGCAGTGACAGGAATCAGCCCCAGCATTTT
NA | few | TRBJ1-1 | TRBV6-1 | CASTPHVSGDTEAFF | TGTGCCAGCACCCCGCACGTCTCCGGGGACACTGAAGCTTTCTTT
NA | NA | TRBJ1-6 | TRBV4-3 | CASSRRTDSPLHF | TGCGCCAGCAGCCGTCGGACGGATTCACCCCTCCACTTT
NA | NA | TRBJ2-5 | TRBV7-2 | CASSLGGATQYF | TGTGCCAGCAGCTTAGGGGGTGCGACCCAGTACTTC
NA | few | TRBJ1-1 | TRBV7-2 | CASSFEETGEAFF | TGTGCCAGCAGCTTTGAGGAAACTGGTGAAGCTTTCTTT
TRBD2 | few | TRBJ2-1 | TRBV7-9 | CASSLVPAGGLREQFF | TGTGCCAGCAGCTTAGTCCCCGCGGGGGGGCTCCGTGAGCAGTTCTTC
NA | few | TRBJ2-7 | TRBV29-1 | CSVEEVEGSYEQYF | TGCAGCGTTGAAGAGGTGGAGGGATCCTACGAGCAGTACTTC
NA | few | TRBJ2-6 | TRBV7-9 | CASSLFLSGANVLTF | TGTGCCAGCAGCTTATTCCTCTCTGGGGCCAACGTCCTGACTTTC
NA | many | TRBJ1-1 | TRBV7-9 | CASSLVMGTEAFF | TGTGCCAGCAGCTTAGTCATGGGCACTGAAGCTTTCTTT
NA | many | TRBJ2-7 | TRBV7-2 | CASSPQPAGEQYF | TGTGCCAGCAGTCCTCAGCCCGCGGGAGAGCAGTACTTC
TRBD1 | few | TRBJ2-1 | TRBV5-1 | CASGPGTGAYNEQFF | TGCGCCAGCGGACCCGGGACAGGGGCTTACAATGAGCAGTTCTTC
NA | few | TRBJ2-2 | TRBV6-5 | CASSKTVNTGELFF | TGTGCCAGCAGCAAGACGGTGAACACCGGGGAGCTGTTTTTT
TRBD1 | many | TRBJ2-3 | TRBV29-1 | CSGTQGDASGTQYF | TGCAGCGGCACACAGGGGGACGCCTCGGGTACGCAGTATTTT
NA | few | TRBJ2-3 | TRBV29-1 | CSSETGSGRDTQYF | TGCAGCTCAGAAACAGGTTCCGGGAGAGATACGCAGTATTTT
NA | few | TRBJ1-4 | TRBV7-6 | CASSLGDEKLFF | TGTGCCAGCAGCTTAGGGGACGAAAAACTGTTTTTT
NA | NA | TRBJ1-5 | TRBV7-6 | CASSLGMGRAPNQPQHF | TGTGCCAGCAGCTTAGGTATGGGGAGGGCCCCCAATCAGCCCCAGCATTTT
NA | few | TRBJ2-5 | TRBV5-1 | CASSFTGMGEETQYF | TGCGCCAGCAGCTTTACGGGGATGGGTGAGGAGACCCAGTACTTC
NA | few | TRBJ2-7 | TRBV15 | CATSRSQGTLYEQYF | TGTGCCACCAGCAGAAGCCAGGGAACCCTCTACGAGCAGTACTTC
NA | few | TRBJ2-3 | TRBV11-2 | CASSLVADTQYF | TGTGCCAGCAGCTTAGTTGCTGATACGCAGTATTTT
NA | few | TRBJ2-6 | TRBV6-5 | CASCGTGANVLTF | TGTGCCAGCTGTGGGACAGGGGCCAACGTCCTGACTTTC
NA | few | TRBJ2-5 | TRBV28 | CASSTYRDTYQETQYF | TGTGCCAGCAGTACATACCGGGACACGTACCAAGAGACCCAGTACTTC
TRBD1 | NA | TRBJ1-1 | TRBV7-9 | CASRITGVNTEAFF | TGTGCCAGCAGAATAACAGGGGTGAACACTGAAGCTTTCTTT
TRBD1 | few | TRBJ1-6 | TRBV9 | CASSAAGTGVSPLHF | TGTGCCAGCAGCGCGGCCGGGACAGGGGTTTCACCCCTCCACTTT
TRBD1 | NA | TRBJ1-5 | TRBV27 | CASGRGQGIGLNQPQHF | TGTGCCAGCGGTAGGGGACAGGGAATCGGTTTAAATCAGCCCCAGCATTTT
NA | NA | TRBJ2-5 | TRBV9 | CASSVEVARETQYF | TGTGCCAGCAGCGTAGAAGTAGCGCGGGAGACCCAGTACTTC
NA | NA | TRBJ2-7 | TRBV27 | CASSGAPYEQYF | TGTGCCAGCAGTGGGGCCCCATACGAGCAGTACTTC